The TCR beta chain described here comes from a study of CD8+CD57+ T cells in acquired aplastic anemia. This CDR3 is 16 amino acids long. The V end was cut by 3 bases, the J end by 9 bases, with 23 bases between. The germline gives CDR1 SGHVS, CDR2 FQNEAQ. Findings of the study overall: Under 35 was the count of CD8+ CDR3 sequences that patients shared with controls. Statistical testing detected no significant gap in CD8+ Simpson's diversity between patients and controls.

Patients picked for sequencing had shown CD8+CD57+ cell expansion detected by flow cytometry. For this clonotype: What it binds is unknown.

TCR beta VDJ and CDR3 profiles were obtained from a genomic DNA template. TCRdb independently ran MiXCR on the reads; one entry per CDR3 protein. The sample consists of 200,000 to 300,000 distinct CDR3 sequences, 82% of them appearing once. This clonotype was obtained from a human donor with aplastic anemia. Source material: sorted CD4+, CD8+, or CD8+CD57+ T cells (not recorded which) from PBMCs. The V and J genes are TRBV7-8 and TRBJ1-2, with D maybe TRBD1 (5 bases). For the CDR3, the DNA is TGTGCCAGCAGCTTGGCGAGGGGCGGGGATACGCAGTGCTACACCTTC. It translates to CASSLARGGDTQCYTF. Variable domain in full (rest from reference TRBV7-8 and TRBJ1-2): GAGVSQSPRYKVAKRGQDVALRCDPISGHVSLFWYQQALGQGPEFLTYFQNEAQLDKSGLPSDRFFAERPEGSVSTLKIQRTQQEDSAVYLCASSLARGGDTQCYTFGSGTRLTVV.